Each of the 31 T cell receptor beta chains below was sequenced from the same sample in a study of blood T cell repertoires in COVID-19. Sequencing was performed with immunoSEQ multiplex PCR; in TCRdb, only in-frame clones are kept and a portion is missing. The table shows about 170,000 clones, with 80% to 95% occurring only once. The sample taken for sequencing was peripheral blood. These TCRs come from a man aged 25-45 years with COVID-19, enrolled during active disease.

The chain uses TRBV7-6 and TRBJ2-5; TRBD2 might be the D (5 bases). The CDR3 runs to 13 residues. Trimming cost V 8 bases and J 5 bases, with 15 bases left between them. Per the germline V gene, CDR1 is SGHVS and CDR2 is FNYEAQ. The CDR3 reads CASSPAGLETQYF. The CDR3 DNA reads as TGTGCCAGCTCACCCGCGGGCTTGGAGACCCAGTACTTC.

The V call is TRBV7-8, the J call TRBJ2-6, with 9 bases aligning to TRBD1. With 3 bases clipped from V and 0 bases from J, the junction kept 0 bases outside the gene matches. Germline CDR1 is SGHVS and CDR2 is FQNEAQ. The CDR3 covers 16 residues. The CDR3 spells CASSLTGGSGANVLTF. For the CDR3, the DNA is TGTGCCAGCAGCTTGACAGGGGGCTCTGGGGCCAACGTCCTGACTTTC.

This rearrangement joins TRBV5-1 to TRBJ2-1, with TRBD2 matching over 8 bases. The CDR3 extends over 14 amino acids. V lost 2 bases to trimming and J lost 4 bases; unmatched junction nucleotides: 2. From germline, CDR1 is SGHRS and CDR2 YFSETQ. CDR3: CASSLRGGYNEQFF. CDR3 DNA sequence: TGCGCCAGCAGCTTACGGGGGGGTTACAATGAGCAGTTCTTC.

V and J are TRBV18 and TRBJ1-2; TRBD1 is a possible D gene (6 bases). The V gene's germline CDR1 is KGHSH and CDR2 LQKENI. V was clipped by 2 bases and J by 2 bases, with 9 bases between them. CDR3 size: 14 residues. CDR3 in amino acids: CASSPTGTNYGYTF. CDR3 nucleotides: TGTGCCAGCTCACCAACAGGGACCAACTATGGCTACACCTTC.

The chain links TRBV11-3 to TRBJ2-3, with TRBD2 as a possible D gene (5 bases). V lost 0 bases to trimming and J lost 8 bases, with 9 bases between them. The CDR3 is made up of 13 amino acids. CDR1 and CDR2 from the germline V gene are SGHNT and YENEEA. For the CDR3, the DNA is TGTGCCAGCAGCTTAGATTTTCGGGGTACGCAGTATTTT. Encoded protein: CASSLDFRGTQYF.

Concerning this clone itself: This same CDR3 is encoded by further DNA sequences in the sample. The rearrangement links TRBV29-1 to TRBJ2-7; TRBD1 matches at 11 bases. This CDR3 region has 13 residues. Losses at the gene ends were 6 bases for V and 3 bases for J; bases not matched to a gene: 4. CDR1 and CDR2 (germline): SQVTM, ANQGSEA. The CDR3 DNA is TGCAGCGTGGAGGGACAGGGGGGCTACGAGCAGTACTTC. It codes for CSVEGQGGYEQYF.

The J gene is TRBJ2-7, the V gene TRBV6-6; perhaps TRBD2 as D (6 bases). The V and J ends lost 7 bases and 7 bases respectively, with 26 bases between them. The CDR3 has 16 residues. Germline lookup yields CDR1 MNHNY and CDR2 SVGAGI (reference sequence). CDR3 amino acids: CASNPTGGDFHGEQYF. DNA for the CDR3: TGTGCCAGCAATCCTACAGGCGGGGATTTCCATGGGGAGCAGTACTTC.

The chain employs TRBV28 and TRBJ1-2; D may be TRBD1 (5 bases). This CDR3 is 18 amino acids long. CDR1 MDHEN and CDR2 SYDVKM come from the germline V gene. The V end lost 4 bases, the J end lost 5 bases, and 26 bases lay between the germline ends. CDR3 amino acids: CASSSPGGGTLPVYGYTF. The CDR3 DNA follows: TGTGCCAGCAGTTCCCCCGGGGGGGGGACCCTCCCCGTATATGGCTACACCTTC.

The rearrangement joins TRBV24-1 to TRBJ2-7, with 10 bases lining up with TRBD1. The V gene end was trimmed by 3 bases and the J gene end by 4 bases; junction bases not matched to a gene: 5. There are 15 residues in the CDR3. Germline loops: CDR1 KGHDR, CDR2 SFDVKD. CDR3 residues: CATSDPTGGEYEQYF. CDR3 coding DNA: TGTGCCACCAGTGATCCGACAGGGGGCGAATACGAGCAGTACTTC.

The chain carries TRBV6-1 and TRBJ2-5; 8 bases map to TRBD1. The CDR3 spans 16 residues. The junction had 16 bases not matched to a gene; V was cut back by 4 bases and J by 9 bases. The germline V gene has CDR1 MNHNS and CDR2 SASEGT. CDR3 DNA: TGTGCCAGCAGTGTGCCCGGGACAGGCGCCGGTTGGGCCCAGTACTTC. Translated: CASSVPGTGAGWAQYF.

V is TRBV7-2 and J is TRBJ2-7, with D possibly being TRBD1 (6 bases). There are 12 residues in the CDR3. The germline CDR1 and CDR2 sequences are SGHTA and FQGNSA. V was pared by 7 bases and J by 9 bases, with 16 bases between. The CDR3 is CASTFVQGGQYF. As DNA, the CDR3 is TGTGCCAGCACCTTCGTACAGGGCGGGCAGTACTTC.

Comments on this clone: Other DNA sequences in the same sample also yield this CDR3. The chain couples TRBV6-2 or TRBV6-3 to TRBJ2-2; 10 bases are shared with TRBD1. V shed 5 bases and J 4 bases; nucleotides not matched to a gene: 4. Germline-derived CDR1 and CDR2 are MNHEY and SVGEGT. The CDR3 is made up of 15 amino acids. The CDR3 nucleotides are TGTGCCAGCAGTCGACAGGGGGCTCCCACCGGGGAGCTGTTTTTT. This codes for CASSRQGAPTGELFF.

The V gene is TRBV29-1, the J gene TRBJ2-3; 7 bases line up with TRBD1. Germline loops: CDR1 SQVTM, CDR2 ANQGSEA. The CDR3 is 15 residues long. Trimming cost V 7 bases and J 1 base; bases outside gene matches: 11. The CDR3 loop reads CSAEVGQLRTDTQYF. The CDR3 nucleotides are TGCAGCGCCGAGGTGGGACAGCTTCGCACAGATACGCAGTATTTT.

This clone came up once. The CDR3 region is CASSKGVNTEAFF. The CDR3 nucleotides are TGTGCCAGCAGCAAGGGGGTAAACACTGAAGCTTTCTTT. The V gene is TRBV7-2, the J gene TRBJ1-1; possibly TRBD1 for D (6 bases). The ends were cut back, 5 bases at V and 2 bases at J, with 9 bases in the middle. This CDR3 spans 13 amino acids. Germline CDR1 is SGHTA and CDR2 is FQGNSA.

In nucleotides, the CDR3 is TGTGCCACCAGTGATTTCCCCTTTTTAGGCTACACCTTC. It specifies CATSDFPFLGYTF. The chain combines TRBV24-1 with TRBJ1-2; D uncertain. The V end was cut by 1 base, the J end by 8 bases, with 10 bases between. CDR3 length: 13 amino acids. CDR1 and CDR2 from the germline V gene are KGHDR and SFDVKD.

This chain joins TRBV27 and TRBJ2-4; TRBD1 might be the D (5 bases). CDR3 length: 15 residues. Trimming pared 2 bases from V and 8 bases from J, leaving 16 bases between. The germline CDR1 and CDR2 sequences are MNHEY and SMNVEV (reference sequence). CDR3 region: CASSLVGLLSDIQYF. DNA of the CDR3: TGTGCCAGCAGTTTAGTGGGGCTCCTTAGTGACATTCAGTACTTC.

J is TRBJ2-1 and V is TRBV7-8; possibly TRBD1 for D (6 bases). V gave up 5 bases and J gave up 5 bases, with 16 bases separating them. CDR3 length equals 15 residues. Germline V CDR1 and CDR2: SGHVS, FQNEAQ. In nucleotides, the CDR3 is TGTGCCAGCAGCAGCCGACAGGAGGCCAACAATGAGCAGTTCTTC. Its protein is CASSSRQEANNEQFF.

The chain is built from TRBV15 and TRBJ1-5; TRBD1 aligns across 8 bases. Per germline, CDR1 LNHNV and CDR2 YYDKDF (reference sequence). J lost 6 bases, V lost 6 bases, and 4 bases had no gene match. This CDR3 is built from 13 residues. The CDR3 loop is CATSRRGRQPQHF. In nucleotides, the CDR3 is TGTGCCACCAGTCGCAGGGGGCGTCAGCCCCAGCATTTT.

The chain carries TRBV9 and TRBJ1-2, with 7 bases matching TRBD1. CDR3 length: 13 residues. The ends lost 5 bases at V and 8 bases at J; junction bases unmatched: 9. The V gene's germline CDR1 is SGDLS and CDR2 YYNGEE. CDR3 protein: CASRPDRVGGYTF. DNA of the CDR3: TGTGCCAGCAGACCAGACAGGGTGGGGGGCTACACCTTC.

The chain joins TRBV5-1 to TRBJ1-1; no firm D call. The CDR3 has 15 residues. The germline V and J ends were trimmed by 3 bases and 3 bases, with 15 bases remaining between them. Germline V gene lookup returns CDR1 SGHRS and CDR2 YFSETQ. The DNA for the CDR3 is TGCGCCAGCAGCTCCGGGTCCGCTGGGTACACTGAAGCTTTCTTT. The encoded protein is CASSSGSAGYTEAFF.

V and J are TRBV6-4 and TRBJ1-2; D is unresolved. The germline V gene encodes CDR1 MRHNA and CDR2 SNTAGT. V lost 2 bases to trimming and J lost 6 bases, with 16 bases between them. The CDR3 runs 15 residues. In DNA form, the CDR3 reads TGTGCCAGCAGTGACACCCAAACAGTGTTTAATGGCTACACCTTC. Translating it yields CASSDTQTVFNGYTF.

The CDR3 loop is CASSRGIFGSLMYNEQFF. CDR3 DNA sequence: TGTGCCAGCAGCCGCGGCATCTTCGGGTCGTTGATGTACAATGAGCAGTTCTTC. This sequence joins TRBV4-2 and TRBJ2-1; no clear D. This CDR3 comprises 18 residues. From germline, CDR1 is LGHNA and CDR2 YNFKEQ. V lost 4 bases and J lost 4, with 23 bases in between.

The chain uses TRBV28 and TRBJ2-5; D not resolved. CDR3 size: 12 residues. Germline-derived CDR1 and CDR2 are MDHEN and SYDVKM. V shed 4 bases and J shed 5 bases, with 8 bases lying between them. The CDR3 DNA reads TGTGCCAGCAGTTCTACTTGGGAGACCCAGTACTTC. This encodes CASSSTWETQYF.

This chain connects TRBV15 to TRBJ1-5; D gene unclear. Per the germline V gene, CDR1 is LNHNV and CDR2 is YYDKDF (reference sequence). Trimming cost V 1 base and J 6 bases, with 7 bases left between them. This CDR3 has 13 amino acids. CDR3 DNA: TGTGCCACCAGCAGAGGGTCAGGTCAGCCCCAGCATTTT. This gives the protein CATSRGSGQPQHF.

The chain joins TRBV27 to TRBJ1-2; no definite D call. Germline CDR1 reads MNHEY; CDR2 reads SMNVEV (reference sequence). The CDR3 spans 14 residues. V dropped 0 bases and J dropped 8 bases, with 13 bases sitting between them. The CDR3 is CASSLSIGVGGYTF. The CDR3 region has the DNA TGTGCCAGCAGTTTATCGATCGGGGTTGGCGGCTACACCTTC.

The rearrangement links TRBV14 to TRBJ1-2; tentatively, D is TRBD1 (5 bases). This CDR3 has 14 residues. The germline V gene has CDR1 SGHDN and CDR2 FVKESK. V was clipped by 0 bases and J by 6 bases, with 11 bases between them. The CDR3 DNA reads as TGTGCCAGCAGCCAAGATGACAGTCTCCATGGCTACACCTTC. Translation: CASSQDDSLHGYTF. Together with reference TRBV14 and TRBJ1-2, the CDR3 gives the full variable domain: EAGVTQFPSHSVIEKGQTVTLRCDPISGHDNLYWYRRVMGKEIKFLLHFVKESKQDESGMPNNRFLAERTGGTYSTLKVQPAELEDSGVYFCASSQDDSLHGYTFGSGTRLTVV.

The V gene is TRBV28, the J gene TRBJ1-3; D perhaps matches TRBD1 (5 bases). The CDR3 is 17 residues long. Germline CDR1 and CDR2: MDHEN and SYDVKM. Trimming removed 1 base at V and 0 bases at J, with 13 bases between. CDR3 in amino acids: CASSLFTGVFSGNTIYF. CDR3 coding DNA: TGTGCCAGCAGTTTATTCACAGGAGTCTTCTCTGGAAACACCATATATTTT.

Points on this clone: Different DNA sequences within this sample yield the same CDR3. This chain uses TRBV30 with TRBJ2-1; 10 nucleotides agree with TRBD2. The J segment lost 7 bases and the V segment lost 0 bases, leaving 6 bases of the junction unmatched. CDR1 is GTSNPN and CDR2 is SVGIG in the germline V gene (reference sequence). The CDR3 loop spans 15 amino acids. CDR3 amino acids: CAWSVGLAGGNEQFF. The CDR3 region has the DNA TGTGCCTGGAGTGTGGGGTTAGCGGGAGGTAATGAGCAGTTCTTC.

In nucleotides, the CDR3 is TGTGCCTGGACCTTCATACAGGGGGCAAGCAACGAGCAGTACTTC. Protein sequence: CAWTFIQGASNEQYF. The rearrangement links TRBV30 to TRBJ2-7; 9 bases align to TRBD1. Unmatched junction bases numbered 12, after V lost 4 bases and J lost 5 bases. In germline, CDR1 is GTSNPN, CDR2 SVGIG (reference sequence). The length of the CDR3 is 15 residues. The full variable domain, with the rest looked up from reference TRBV30 and TRBJ2-7, is SQTIHQWPATLVQPVGSPLSLECTVEGTSNPNLYWYRQAAGRGLQLLFYSVGIGQISSEVPQNLSASRPQDRQFILSSKKLLLSDSGFYLCAWTFIQGASNEQYFGPGTRLTVT.

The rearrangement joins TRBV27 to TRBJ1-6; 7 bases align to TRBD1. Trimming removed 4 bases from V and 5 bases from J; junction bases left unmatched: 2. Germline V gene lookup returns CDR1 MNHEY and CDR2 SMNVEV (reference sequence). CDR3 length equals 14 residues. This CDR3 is CASSWDRDNSPLHF. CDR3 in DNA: TGTGCCAGCAGTTGGGACAGAGATAATTCACCCCTCCACTTT.

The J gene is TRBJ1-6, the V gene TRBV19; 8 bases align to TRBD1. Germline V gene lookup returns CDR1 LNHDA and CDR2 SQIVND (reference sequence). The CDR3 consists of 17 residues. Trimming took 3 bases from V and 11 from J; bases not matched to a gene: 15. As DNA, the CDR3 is TGTGCCAGTAGTATGGCCCCCGGACAGGGTGTTAGTACACCCCTCCACTTT. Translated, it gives CASSMAPGQGVSTPLHF.